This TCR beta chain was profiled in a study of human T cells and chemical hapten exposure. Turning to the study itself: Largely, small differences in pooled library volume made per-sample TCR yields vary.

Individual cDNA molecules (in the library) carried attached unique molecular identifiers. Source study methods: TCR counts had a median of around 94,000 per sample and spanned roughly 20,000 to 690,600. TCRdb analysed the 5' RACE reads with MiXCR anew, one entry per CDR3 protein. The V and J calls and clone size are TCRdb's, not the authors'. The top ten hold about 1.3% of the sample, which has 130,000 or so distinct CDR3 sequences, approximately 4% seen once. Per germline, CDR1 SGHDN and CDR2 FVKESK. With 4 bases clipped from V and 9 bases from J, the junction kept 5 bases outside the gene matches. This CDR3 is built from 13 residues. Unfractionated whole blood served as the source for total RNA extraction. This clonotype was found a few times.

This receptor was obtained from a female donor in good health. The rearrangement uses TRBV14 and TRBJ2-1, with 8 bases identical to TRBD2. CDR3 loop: CASSPRLACEQFF. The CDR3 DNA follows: TGTGCCAGCAGCCCCCGACTAGCGTGTGAGCAGTTCTTC.